This T cell receptor beta chain was retrieved from a study of a mutant IDH1 vaccine in newly diagnosed glioma. About the research overall: Vaccination started 4-6 weeks after radiotherapy alone, or with temozolomide cycles.

Profiled with immunoSEQ multiplex PCR; TCRdb holds only in-frame clones, not every one. The sample carries about 33,000 clones, 70% to 90% recorded once. The V end lost 4 bases, the J end lost 8 bases, and 17 bases lay between the germline ends. The CDR3 has 15 amino acids. Germline values: CDR1 LNHNV, CDR2 YYDKDF (reference sequence). The time point denotes: week 23, last vaccination. Every vaccine dose comprised 300 ug of mutant IDH1 20-mer peptide plus topical imiquimod. General observations from the study: Researchers report vaccine-induced immune responses in over 90% of patients.

As to this clone: The antigen is not known.

Specimen: PBMCs, collected from a glioma patient whose treatment included an IDH1 peptide vaccine. The sequence came from a man between 40 and 49 years old with glioma. This chain uses TRBV15 with TRBJ1-4, with D maybe TRBD1 (5 bases). In nucleotides, the CDR3 is TGTGCCACCAGCATAGAGGGGCAGGATGGGGAAAAACTGTTTTTT. This sequence encodes CATSIEGQDGEKLFF.